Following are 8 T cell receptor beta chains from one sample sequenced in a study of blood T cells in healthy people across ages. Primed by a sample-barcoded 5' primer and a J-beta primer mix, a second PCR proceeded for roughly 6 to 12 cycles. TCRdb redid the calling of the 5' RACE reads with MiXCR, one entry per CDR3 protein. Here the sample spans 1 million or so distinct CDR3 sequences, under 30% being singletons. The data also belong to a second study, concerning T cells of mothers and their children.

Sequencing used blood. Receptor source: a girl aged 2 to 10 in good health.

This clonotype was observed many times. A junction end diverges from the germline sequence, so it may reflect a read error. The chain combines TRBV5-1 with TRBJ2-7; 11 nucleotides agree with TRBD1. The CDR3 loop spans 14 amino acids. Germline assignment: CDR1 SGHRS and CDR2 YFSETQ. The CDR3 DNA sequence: TGTGCCAGCAGCCTGGGACAGGGGGTCTACGAGCAGTACTTC. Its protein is CASSLGQGVYEQYF.

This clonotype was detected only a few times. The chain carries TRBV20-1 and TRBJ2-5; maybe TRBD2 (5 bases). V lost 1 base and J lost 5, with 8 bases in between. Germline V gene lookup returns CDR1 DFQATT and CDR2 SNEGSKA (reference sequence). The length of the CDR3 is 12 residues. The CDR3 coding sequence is TGCAGTGCTAGAGCGTTAGCGGAGACCCAGTACTTC. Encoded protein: CSARALAETQYF.

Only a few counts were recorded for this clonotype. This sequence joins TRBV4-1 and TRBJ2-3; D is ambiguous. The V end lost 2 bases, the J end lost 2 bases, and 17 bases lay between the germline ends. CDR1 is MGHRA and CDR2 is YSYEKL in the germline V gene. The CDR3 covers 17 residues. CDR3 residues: CASSQLNLVPYTDTQYF. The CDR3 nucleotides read TGCGCCAGCAGCCAACTAAATCTAGTCCCCTACACAGATACGCAGTATTTT.

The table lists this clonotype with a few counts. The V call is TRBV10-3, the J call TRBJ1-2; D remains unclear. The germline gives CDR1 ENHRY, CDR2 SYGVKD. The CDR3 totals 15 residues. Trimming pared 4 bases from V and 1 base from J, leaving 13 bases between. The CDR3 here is CAISAESFNNYGYTF. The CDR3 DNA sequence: TGTGCCATCAGTGCGGAAAGCTTTAATAACTATGGCTACACCTTC.

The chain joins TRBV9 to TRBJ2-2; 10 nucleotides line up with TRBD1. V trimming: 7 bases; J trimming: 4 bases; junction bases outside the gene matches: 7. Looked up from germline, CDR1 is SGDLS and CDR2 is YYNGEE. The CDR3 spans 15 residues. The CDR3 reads CASGGDRGGTGELFF. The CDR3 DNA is TGTGCCAGCGGAGGGGACAGGGGTGGCACCGGGGAGCTGTTTTTT.

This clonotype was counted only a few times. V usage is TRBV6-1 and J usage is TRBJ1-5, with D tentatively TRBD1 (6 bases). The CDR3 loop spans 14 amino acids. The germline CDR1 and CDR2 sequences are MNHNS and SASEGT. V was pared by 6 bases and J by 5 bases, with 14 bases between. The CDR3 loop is CASRPRGSDQPQHF. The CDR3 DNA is TGTGCCAGCAGGCCCAGGGGTTCTGATCAGCCCCAGCATTTT.

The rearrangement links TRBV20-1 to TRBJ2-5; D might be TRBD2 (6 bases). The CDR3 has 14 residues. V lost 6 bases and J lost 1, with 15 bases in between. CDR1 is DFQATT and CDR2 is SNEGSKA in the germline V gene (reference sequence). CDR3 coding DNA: TGCAGTGCCACGCGAGGAGCGGGCCAAGAGACCCAGTACTTC. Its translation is CSATRGAGQETQYF.

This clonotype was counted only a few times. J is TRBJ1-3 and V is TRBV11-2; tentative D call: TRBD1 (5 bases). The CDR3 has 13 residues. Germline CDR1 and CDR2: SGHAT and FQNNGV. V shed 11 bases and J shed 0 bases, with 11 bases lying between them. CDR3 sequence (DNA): TGTGCCGTGAAGACAGACTCTGGAAACACCATATATTTT. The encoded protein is CAVKTDSGNTIYF.